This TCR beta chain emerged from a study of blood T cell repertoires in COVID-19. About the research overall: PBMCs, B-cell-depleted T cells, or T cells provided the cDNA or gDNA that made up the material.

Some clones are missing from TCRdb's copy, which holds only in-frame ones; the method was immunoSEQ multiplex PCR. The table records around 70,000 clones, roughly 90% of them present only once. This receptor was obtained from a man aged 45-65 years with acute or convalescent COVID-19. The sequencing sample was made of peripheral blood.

CDR3 sequence (DNA): TGTGCCAGCAGCTTAGCTGCGGGCGCGGATTCACCCCTCCACTTT. Translating gives CASSLAAGADSPLHF. This chain links TRBV7-2 with TRBJ1-6, with D unclear. There are 15 residues in the CDR3. CDR1 and CDR2 from the germline V gene are SGHTA and FQGNSA. V was pared by 0 bases and J by 8 bases, with 11 bases between.